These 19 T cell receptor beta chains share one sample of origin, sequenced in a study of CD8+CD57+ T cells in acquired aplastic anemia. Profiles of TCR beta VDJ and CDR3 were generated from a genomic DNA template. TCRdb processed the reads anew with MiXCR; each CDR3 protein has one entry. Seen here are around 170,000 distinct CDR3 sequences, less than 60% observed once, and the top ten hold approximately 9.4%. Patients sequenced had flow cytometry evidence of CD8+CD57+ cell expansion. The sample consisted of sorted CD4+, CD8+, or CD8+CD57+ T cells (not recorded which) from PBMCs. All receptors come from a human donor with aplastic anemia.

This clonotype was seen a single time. The CDR3: CASSSKPSGLAHEQYF. The CDR3 DNA reads as TGTGCCAGCAGCTCCAAGCCCTCGGGACTAGCCCACGAGCAGTACTTC. The chain carries TRBV11-1 and TRBJ2-7; 9 bases are a match to TRBD2. Germline values: CDR1 SGHAT, CDR2 FQDESV (reference sequence). The CDR3 runs 16 residues. V lost 4 bases, J lost 5 bases, and 12 bases stayed unmatched.

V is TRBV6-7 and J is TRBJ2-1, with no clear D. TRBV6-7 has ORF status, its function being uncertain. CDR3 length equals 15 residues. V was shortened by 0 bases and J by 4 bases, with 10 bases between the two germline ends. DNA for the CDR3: TGTGCCAGCAGTTACTCGTTCCCCCCTTACAATGAGCAGTTCTTC. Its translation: CASSYSFPPYNEQFF.

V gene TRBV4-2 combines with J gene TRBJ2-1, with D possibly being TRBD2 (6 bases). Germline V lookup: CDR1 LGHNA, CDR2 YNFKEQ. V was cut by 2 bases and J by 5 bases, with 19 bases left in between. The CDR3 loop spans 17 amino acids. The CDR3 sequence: CASSQQFSAGSNNEQFF. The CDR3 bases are TGTGCCAGCAGCCAACAATTCTCAGCGGGCAGTAACAATGAGCAGTTCTTC.

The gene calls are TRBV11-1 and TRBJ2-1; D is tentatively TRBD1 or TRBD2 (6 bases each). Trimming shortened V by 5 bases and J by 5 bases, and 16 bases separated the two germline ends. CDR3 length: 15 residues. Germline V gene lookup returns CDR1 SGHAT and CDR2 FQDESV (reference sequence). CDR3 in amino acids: CASSDGGTFNNEQFF. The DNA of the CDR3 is TGTGCCAGCAGCGACGGGGGCACCTTCAACAATGAGCAGTTCTTC.

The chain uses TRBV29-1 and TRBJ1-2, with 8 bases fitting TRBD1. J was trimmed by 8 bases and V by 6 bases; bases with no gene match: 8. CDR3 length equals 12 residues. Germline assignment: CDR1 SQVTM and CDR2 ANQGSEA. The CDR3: CSVVQGAGGYTF. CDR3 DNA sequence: TGCAGCGTCGTCCAGGGGGCGGGCGGCTACACCTTC.

Written as DNA, the CDR3 is TGTGCCACCAGCAGATACGTGGGACAGGGTTCACCCCTCCACTTT. Protein sequence: CATSRYVGQGSPLHF. The J gene is TRBJ1-6, the V gene TRBV15, with TRBD1 identical over 9 bases. Trimming took 2 bases from V and 9 from J; bases not matched to a gene: 5. The germline gives CDR1 LNHNV, CDR2 YYDKDF (reference sequence). This CDR3 comprises 15 residues.

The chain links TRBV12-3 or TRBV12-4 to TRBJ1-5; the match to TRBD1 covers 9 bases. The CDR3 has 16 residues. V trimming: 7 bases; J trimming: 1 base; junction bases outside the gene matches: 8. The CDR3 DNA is TGTGCCAGCACCCCTGGACAGGGGCTAAGCAATCAGCCCCAGCATTTT. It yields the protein CASTPGQGLSNQPQHF.

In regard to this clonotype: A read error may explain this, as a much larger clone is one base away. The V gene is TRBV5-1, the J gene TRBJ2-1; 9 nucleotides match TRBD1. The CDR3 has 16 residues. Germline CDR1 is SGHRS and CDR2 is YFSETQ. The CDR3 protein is CASSNTGTGHYNEQLF. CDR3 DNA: TGCGCCAGCAGCAACACCGGGACAGGGCATTACAATGAGCAGCTCTTC.

CDR3: CASSLWDRELFF. The CDR3 DNA reads as TGTGCCAGCAGCCTGTGGGATAGGGAGCTGTTTTTT. This chain uses TRBV7-8 with TRBJ2-2; D gene uncertain. This CDR3 has 12 residues. V lost 5 bases, J lost 9 bases, and 10 bases lay in between. From germline, CDR1 is SGHVS and CDR2 FQNEAQ.

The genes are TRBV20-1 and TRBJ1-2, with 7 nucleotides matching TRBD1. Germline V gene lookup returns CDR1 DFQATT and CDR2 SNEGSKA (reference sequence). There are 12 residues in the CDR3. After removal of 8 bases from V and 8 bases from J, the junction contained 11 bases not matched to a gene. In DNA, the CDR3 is TGCAGTCGCCAGGGGGGTCTCGGCGGCTACACCTTC. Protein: CSRQGGLGGYTF.

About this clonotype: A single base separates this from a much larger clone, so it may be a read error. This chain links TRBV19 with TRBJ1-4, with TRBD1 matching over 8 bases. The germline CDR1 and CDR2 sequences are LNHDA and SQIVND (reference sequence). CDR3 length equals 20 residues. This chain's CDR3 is CASSPSPFDRGRGANERLFF. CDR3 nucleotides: TGTGCCAGTAGTCCAAGCCCATTCGACAGGGGTAGAGGGGCTAATGAAAGACTGTTTTTT.

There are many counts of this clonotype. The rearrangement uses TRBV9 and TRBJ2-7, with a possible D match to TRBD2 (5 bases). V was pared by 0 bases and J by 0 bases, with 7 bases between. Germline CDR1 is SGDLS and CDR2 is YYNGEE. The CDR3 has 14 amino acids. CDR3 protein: CASSVVGVSYEQYF. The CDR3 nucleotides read TGTGCCAGCAGCGTAGTCGGGGTCTCCTACGAGCAGTACTTC. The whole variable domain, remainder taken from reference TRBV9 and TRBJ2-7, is DSGVTQTPKHLITATGQRVTLRCSPRSGDLSVYWYQQSLDQGLQFLIQYYNGEERAKGNILERFSAQQFPDLHSELNLSSLELGDSALYFCASSVVGVSYEQYFGPGTRLTVT.

CDR3 nucleotides: TGTGCCAGCATGGTCGTTACTACCAGGGGGTCACCCCTCCACTTT. Translated, it gives CASMVVTTRGSPLHF. The V gene is TRBV2, the J gene TRBJ1-6, with 7 bases lining up with TRBD1. Germline values: CDR1 SNHLY, CDR2 FYNNEI. V lost 7 bases to trimming and J lost 10 bases; unmatched junction nucleotides: 13. The CDR3 extends over 15 amino acids.

This chain's CDR3 is CSAPKGGTNNYGYTF. CDR3 sequence (DNA): TGCAGTGCTCCCAAGGGGGGAACCAATAACTATGGCTACACCTTC. The genes are TRBV20-1 and TRBJ1-2, with a possible D match to TRBD1 (6 bases). Trimming shortened V by 5 bases and J by 1 base, and 17 bases separated the two germline ends. The CDR3 extends over 15 amino acids. The germline CDR1 and CDR2 sequences are DFQATT and SNEGSKA (reference sequence).

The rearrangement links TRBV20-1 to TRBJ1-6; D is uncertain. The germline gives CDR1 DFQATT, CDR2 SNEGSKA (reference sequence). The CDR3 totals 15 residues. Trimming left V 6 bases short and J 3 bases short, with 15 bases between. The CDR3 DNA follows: TGCAGTGCGAAGCCGCCGGACTTCTATAATTCACCCCTCCACTTT. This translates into CSAKPPDFYNSPLHF.

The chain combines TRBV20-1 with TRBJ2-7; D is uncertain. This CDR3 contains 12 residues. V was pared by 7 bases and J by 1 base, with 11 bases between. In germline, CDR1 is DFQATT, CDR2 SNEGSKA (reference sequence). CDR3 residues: CSGDGDSYEQYF. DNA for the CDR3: TGCAGTGGGGATGGGGATTCCTACGAGCAGTACTTC.

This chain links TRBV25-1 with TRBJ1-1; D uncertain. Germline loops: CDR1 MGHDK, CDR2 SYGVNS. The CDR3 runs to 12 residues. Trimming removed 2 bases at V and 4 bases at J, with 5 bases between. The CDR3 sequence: CASSEAGTEAFF. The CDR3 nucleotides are TGTGCCAGCAGTGAAGCGGGCACTGAAGCTTTCTTT.

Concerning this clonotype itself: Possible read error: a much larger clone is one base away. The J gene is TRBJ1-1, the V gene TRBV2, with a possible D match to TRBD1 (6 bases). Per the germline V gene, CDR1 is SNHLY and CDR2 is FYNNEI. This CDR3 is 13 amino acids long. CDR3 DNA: TGTGCCAGCAGCCGGCGGGGGGGCCCTGAAGCTTCCTTT. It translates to CASSRRGGPEASF. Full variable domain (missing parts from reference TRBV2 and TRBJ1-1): EPEVTQTPSHQVTQMGQEVILRCVPISNHLYFYWYRQILGQKVEFLVSFYNNEISEKSEIFDDQFSVERPDGSNFTLKIRSTKLEDSAMYFCASSRRGGPEASFGQGTRLTVV.

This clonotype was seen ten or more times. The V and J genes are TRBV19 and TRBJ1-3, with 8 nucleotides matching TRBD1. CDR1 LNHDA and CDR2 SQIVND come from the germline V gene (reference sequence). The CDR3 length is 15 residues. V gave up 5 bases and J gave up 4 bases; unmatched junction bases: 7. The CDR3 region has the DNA TGTGCCAGTAGTTCCCAGGGGGCCGGAGGAAACACCATATATTTT. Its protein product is CASSSQGAGGNTIYF.